The entry that follows covers one T cell receptor beta chain sequence. TCR beta CDR3 regions were amplified from RNA transcripts. The study used the HTBI primer set for a first-round RT-PCR of the TCR CDR3. MiXCR was run by TCRdb on the multiplex PCR reads, yielding one entry per CDR3 protein. The table records around 800,000 distinct CDR3 sequences, 35% to 45% of them present only once. This entry belongs to a study of T cells in Graves' hyperthyroidism and ophthalmopathy. This CDR3 comprises 15 residues. The germline V gene has CDR1 SGHRS and CDR2 YFSETQ. V dropped 5 bases and J dropped 6; count of bases not matched to a gene: 10. Stable Graves' hyperthyroidism meant no ophthalmopathy progression within 18 months. For the diagnoses, clinical symptoms, serum thyroxine and TRAb, thyroid ultrasound and orbital computed tomography were used.

V gene TRBV5-1 combines with J gene TRBJ2-2; 7 nucleotides agree with TRBD1. Sequencing was performed on blood. The sequence derives from a man aged 18 to 29 with Graves' hyperthyroidism. This CDR3 reads CASRREQGSAGELFF. The CDR3 region has the DNA TGCGCCAGCAGACGTGAACAGGGGTCGGCCGGGGAGCTGTTTTTT.